The 10 T cell receptor beta chains below come from one sample, sequenced in a study of post-analysis software for immune sequencing data. Study outcomes and limitations: There were five TRBV segments more frequent in patients than controls, and TRBV5-6, TRBV5-1 and TRBV20-1 were among them.

Unique molecular identifiers featured in each of the TCR beta cDNA libraries. TCRdb ran MiXCR on the PCR reads and lists one entry per CDR3 protein. This repertoire shows about 200,000 distinct CDR3 sequences, about 30% found once; its top ten account for roughly 3.4%. Their target antigens are unknown. The sample comprised blood. All receptors derive from a girl under 18 with multiple sclerosis.

As concerns this clonotype: This sequence may be a read error, since a much larger clone differs from it by one base. This chain connects TRBV12-3 or TRBV12-4 to TRBJ1-2, with TRBD1 identical over 9 bases. The CDR3 contains 17 residues. Germline trimming cut 4 bases from V and 2 bases from J; bases unmatched to any gene: 11. The CDR3 sequence: CASSSNLLDRGNYGYTF. The DNA for the CDR3 is TGTGCCAGCAGTTCAAACCTCCTGGACAGGGGAAACTATGGCTACACCTTC.

This clonotype occurred many times. The chain couples TRBV7-9 to TRBJ2-5; 8 bases agree with TRBD2. The CDR3 consists of 14 residues. V lost 5 bases and J lost 2; bases outside the gene matches: 4. Germline loops: CDR1 SEHNR, CDR2 FQNEAQ (reference sequence). The CDR3 region is CASSLSGAQETQYF. CDR3 in DNA: TGTGCCAGCAGCCTTAGCGGGGCACAAGAGACCCAGTACTTC.

This clonotype was recorded a few times. J is TRBJ1-4 and V is TRBV5-6, with 9 bases matching TRBD1. CDR3 length: 15 residues. J lost 7 bases, V lost 4 bases, and 8 bases had no gene match. Per germline, CDR1 SGHDT and CDR2 YYEEEE. As DNA, the CDR3 is TGTGCCAGCAGCGTATTGGGGGACAGGGTTGAAAAACTGTTTTTT. It codes for CASSVLGDRVEKLFF.

The chain links TRBV5-1 to TRBJ1-1, with D possibly TRBD1 on 5 matching bases. CDR1 is SGHRS and CDR2 is YFSETQ in the germline V gene. The CDR3 sequence is 16 residues long. Trimming shortened V by 2 bases and J by 1 base, and 15 bases separated the two germline ends. The chain's CDR3 is CASSFLRGSENTEAFF. The CDR3 DNA follows: TGCGCCAGCAGCTTTTTAAGGGGCTCGGAGAACACTGAAGCTTTCTTT.

CDR3 sequence: CASRSSPNEKLFF. The CDR3 bases are TGTGCCAGCAGGAGCAGCCCCAATGAAAAACTGTTTTTT. The chain employs TRBV2 and TRBJ1-4; unclear D gene. This CDR3 is 13 amino acids long. Germline V gene lookup returns CDR1 SNHLY and CDR2 FYNNEI. Trimming pared 6 bases from V and 5 bases from J, leaving 10 bases between.

This clonotype was seen many times. The chain carries TRBV7-2 and TRBJ2-7; D call uncertain. With 0 bases removed from V and 2 bases from J, the gap between germline ends came to 8 bases. The CDR3 is 14 residues long. Germline V gene lookup returns CDR1 SGHTA and CDR2 FQGNSA. In DNA form, the CDR3 reads TGTGCCAGCAGCTTAGCGCTTCCCCCCTACGAGCAGTACTTC. Amino acid sequence: CASSLALPPYEQYF. Drawing the rest from reference TRBV7-2 and TRBJ2-7, the complete variable domain is GAGVSQSPSNKVTEKGKDVELRCDPISGHTALYWYRQSLGQGLEFLIYFQGNSAPDKSGLPSDRFSAERTGGSVSTLTIQRTQQEDSAVYLCASSLALPPYEQYFGPGTRLTVT.

This clonotype was counted at least ten times. The chain's CDR3 is CASSQGTGTGGQASYGYTF. CDR3 bases: TGCGCCAGCAGCCAAGGGACCGGGACAGGGGGGCAGGCTAGCTATGGCTACACCTTC. V gene TRBV4-1 combines with J gene TRBJ1-2, with 11 bases that match TRBD1. The V gene end was trimmed by 1 base and the J gene end by 4 bases; junction bases not matched to a gene: 14. CDR1 and CDR2 (germline): MGHRA, YSYEKL. There are 19 residues in the CDR3.

This clonotype has ten or more counts. The CDR3 sequence is CASSWGQTYNEQFF. The CDR3 DNA follows: TGTGCCAGCAGTTGGGGTCAGACCTACAATGAGCAGTTCTTC. This chain uses TRBV6-5 with TRBJ2-1; D gene unclear. CDR3 length equals 14 residues. V lost 4 bases, J lost 2 bases, and 9 bases lay in between. The V gene's germline CDR1 is MNHEY and CDR2 SVGAGI.

This clonotype was detected only a few times. The chain recombines TRBV7-2 with TRBJ2-2; 11 bases fit TRBD2. Trimming at V came to 6 bases and at J to 1 base, leaving 4 bases not matched to a gene. CDR3 length equals 16 residues. Per germline, CDR1 SGHTA and CDR2 FQGNSA. CDR3: CASRYTSGGNTGELFF. The CDR3, as DNA: TGTGCCAGCAGATACACTAGCGGGGGGAACACCGGGGAGCTGTTTTTT.

The chain combines TRBV7-9 with TRBJ1-1; D is perhaps TRBD1 (5 bases). The CDR3 has 15 amino acids. The V gene's germline CDR1 is SEHNR and CDR2 FQNEAQ (reference sequence). Trimming cost V 6 bases and J 5 bases, with 19 bases left between them. CDR3 in amino acids: CASSQLTGPGTEAFF. CDR3 nucleotide sequence: TGTGCCAGCAGTCAGCTTACAGGCCCGGGGACTGAAGCTTTCTTT.